Described below is a single T cell receptor (beta chain) sequence and its context. This record belongs to a study of blood T cell repertoires in COVID-19. The CDR3 is 15 amino acids. Looked up from germline, CDR1 is LGHNA and CDR2 is YNFKEQ. V lost 2 bases and J 4 bases, leaving 12 bases between the germline ends. The table came from immunoSEQ multiplex PCR; TCRdb's copy has only in-frame clones and leaves some out. The sample holds some 150,000 clones, roughly four fifths seen once. This TCR was sampled from a man between 35 and 55 years old who had recovered from COVID-19. Material for sequencing was peripheral blood. The V and J genes are TRBV4-2 and TRBJ1-3; the D is unclear. For the CDR3, the DNA is TGTGCCAGCAGCCAAAGAGGGTTGGTGGGAAACACCATATATTTT. This encodes CASSQRGLVGNTIYF.